This T cell receptor beta chain was identified during a study of T-cell reconstitution after alpha-beta-depleted transplantation in children. The library targeted TCRbeta and was prepared with unique molecular identifiers. TCRdb independently ran MiXCR on the PCR reads; one entry per CDR3 protein. The table lists 80,000 to 95,000 distinct CDR3 sequences, 7% to 9% of them singletons. This clonotype was observed at least ten times. Germline trimming cut 3 bases from V and 8 bases from J; bases unmatched to any gene: 7. Germline V gene data show CDR1 as DFQATT and CDR2 as SNEGSKA (reference sequence). This CDR3 has 13 residues.

The specimen comprised PBMCs from the stem cell graft donor, sampled from the stem cell graft. The V and J genes are TRBV20-1 and TRBJ2-3, with 8 bases identical to TRBD1. The sequence came from a human donor who donated a stem cell graft to a child with congenital amegakaryocytic thrombocytopenia. The CDR3 loop is CSASSRGLGTQYF. CDR3 nucleotide sequence: TGCAGTGCTAGTTCCAGGGGGCTCGGTACGCAGTATTTT.